Described below is a single T cell receptor (beta chain) sequence and its context. The CDR3 loop spans 14 amino acids. V gave up 6 bases and J gave up 2 bases; unmatched junction bases: 7. In germline, CDR1 is MNHEY, CDR2 SVGAGI. Some clones are missing from TCRdb's copy, which holds only in-frame ones; the method was immunoSEQ multiplex PCR. The sample holds roughly 40,000 clones, around nine tenths seen once. These data are taken from a study of T cell changes during pregnancy in multiple sclerosis. The specimen was CD4+ T cells from peripheral blood mononuclear cells, collected before pregnancy. The sequence came from a female donor with multiple sclerosis, enrolled in a pregnancy study. This chain joins TRBV6-5 and TRBJ2-7; TRBD2 matches at 7 bases. DNA for the CDR3: TGTGCCAGCAGGAGACGGGGGGAGGCCTACGAGCAGTACTTC. Protein: CASRRRGEAYEQYF.